The rows below give T cell receptor beta chains drawn from one sample of a study of blood T cell repertoires in COVID-19. Sequenced by immunoSEQ multiplex PCR; TCRdb stores in-frame clones only, minus some. The table shows about 210,000 clones, with roughly 88% occurring only once. The sample consisted of PBMCs or T cells enriched from blood (not recorded which). The receptors originated from a man aged 40-50 years with acute COVID-19. CDR3s include the opening cysteine and the closing phenylalanine or tryptophan. Fields, in order: V gene, J gene, D gene, clone size, CDR3 protein, CDR3 DNA. D genes are given only for firm matches. Not all rows give a size; the values are once, few, many and, for expanded clones, a class.

>TRBV28|TRBJ1-6|NA|once
CASGDFSSYNSPLHF
TGTGCCAGCGGGGACTTTAGCTCCTATAATTCACCCCTCCACTTT
>TRBV6-5|TRBJ2-3|TRBD2|NA
CASSWTSGRAKYF
TGTGCCAGCAGTTGGACTAGCGGGAGGGCCAAGTATTTT
>TRBV2|TRBJ1-4|TRBD1|NA
CASRRQGVLEKLFF
TGTGCCAGCAGACGACAGGGGGTGCTCGAAAAACTGTTTTTT
>TRBV11-1|TRBJ1-1|TRBD1|NA
CASSLPTGKDNTEAFF
TGTGCCAGCAGCCTCCCGACAGGGAAAGATAACACTGAAGCTTTCTTT
>TRBV19|TRBJ2-1|NA|NA
CASSEADSSYNEQFF
TGTGCCAGTAGTGAGGCGGATAGCTCCTACAATGAGCAGTTCTTC
>TRBV19|TRBJ1-1|NA|NA
CASTQGGGGTEAFF
TGTGCCAGTACCCAGGGAGGTGGAGGCACTGAAGCTTTCTTT
>TRBV9|TRBJ1-4|TRBD1|NA
CASSPGQGTIEKLFF
TGTGCCAGCAGCCCCGGACAGGGGACAATTGAAAAACTGTTTTTT
>TRBV28|TRBJ1-5|NA|NA
CASSLRQIKKNQPQHF
TGTGCCAGCAGTTTACGACAGATCAAGAAGAATCAGCCCCAGCATTTT
>TRBV29-1|TRBJ1-3|TRBD1|NA
CSVVETGSGNTIYF
TGCAGCGTTGTTGAGACAGGGTCTGGAAACACCATATATTTT
>TRBV9|TRBJ1-2|TRBD1|NA
CASSGQGTTF
TGTGCCAGCAGCGGACAGGGAACCACCTTC
>TRBV3-1/TRBV3-2|TRBJ1-2|NA|NA
CASSQRDLGSFRDGYTF
TGTGCCAGCAGTCAAAGAGACTTGGGGAGTTTTCGGGATGGCTACACCTTC
>TRBV5-1|TRBJ2-7|TRBD2|few
CASSSGSGRFYEQYF
TGCGCCAGCAGCTCGGGTAGCGGGAGGTTCTACGAGCAGTACTTC
>TRBV7-8|TRBJ1-5|NA|NA
CASSLAGRGGPQHF
TGTGCCAGCAGCTTAGCGGGCCGCGGAGGGCCCCAGCATTTT
>TRBV11-2|TRBJ1-2|TRBD1|NA
CASSREDRVLYGYTF
TGTGCCAGCAGCAGAGAGGACAGGGTACTCTATGGCTACACCTTC